The 21 T cell receptor beta chains in this list originate from one sample, sequenced in a study of T cell responses to AZD1222 COVID-19 vaccine. TCRdb's copy holds only in-frame clones and misses some; the assay was immunoSEQ multiplex PCR. The profile shows about 120,000 clones, about 87% of them singletons. Sample: peripheral blood, taken on day 0 of AZD1222 vaccination. Receptors originate from an adult in good health.

The sample holds one count of this clone. V and J are TRBV11-2 and TRBJ1-1; D remains ambiguous. Trimming left V 3 bases short and J 2 bases short, with 10 bases between. The germline V gene encodes CDR1 SGHAT and CDR2 FQNNGV. The CDR3 is 14 residues long. The CDR3 spells CASSLEGSNTEAFF. Here the CDR3 DNA reads TGTGCCAGCAGCTTGGAGGGTTCTAACACTGAAGCTTTCTTT.

V and J are TRBV4-1 and TRBJ2-4; D ambiguous. From germline, CDR1 is MGHRA and CDR2 YSYEKL. The germline V and J ends were trimmed by 0 bases and 2 bases, with 8 bases remaining between them. This CDR3 spans 15 amino acids. This chain's CDR3 is CASSQDNWPKNIQYF. CDR3 DNA sequence: TGCGCCAGCAGCCAAGATAATTGGCCCAAAAACATTCAGTACTTC.

The chain recombines TRBV4-2 with TRBJ2-5; D gene ambiguous. The CDR3 spans 14 residues. V lost 0 bases to trimming and J lost 2 bases, with 7 bases between them. From germline, CDR1 is LGHNA and CDR2 YNFKEQ. The CDR3 DNA follows: TGTGCCAGCAGCCAAGATACGACGCAAGAGACCCAGTACTTC. This sequence encodes CASSQDTTQETQYF.

The chain has TRBV7-9 and TRBJ2-3; D remains ambiguous. This CDR3 has 13 residues. Germline loops: CDR1 SEHNR, CDR2 FQNEAQ (reference sequence). Trimming pared 2 bases from V and 2 bases from J, leaving 5 bases between. The CDR3 sequence: CASSLSTTDTQYF. The DNA for the CDR3 is TGTGCCAGCAGCTTATCTACCACAGATACGCAGTATTTT.

The genes are TRBV11-1 and TRBJ1-1; TRBD1 matches at 8 bases. The CDR3 has 14 residues. The V gene end was trimmed by 6 bases and the J gene end by 3 bases; junction bases not matched to a gene: 6. Germline CDR1 reads SGHAT; CDR2 reads FQDESV (reference sequence). The CDR3 reads CASRRRQGYTEAFF. The CDR3, as DNA: TGTGCCAGCAGAAGAAGACAGGGGTACACTGAAGCTTTCTTT.

The rearrangement links TRBV9 to TRBJ2-2, with D unresolved. The CDR3 runs to 13 residues. Trimming cost V 4 bases and J 6 bases, with 10 bases left between them. CDR1 and CDR2 from the germline V gene are SGDLS and YYNGEE. DNA of the CDR3: TGTGCCAGCAGCTCCCGTCCCGCCGGGGAGCTGTTTTTT. Protein sequence: CASSSRPAGELFF. Full variable domain (remainder filled in from reference TRBV9 and TRBJ2-2): DSGVTQTPKHLITATGQRVTLRCSPRSGDLSVYWYQQSLDQGLQFLIQYYNGEERAKGNILERFSAQQFPDLHSELNLSSLELGDSALYFCASSSRPAGELFFGEGSRLTVL.

This clone was detected once. CDR3 region: CATSDVLGQAGYNEQFF. The CDR3 DNA reads as TGTGCCACCAGTGACGTACTGGGACAGGCCGGGTACAATGAGCAGTTCTTC. This chain links TRBV24-1 with TRBJ2-1; TRBD1 matches 8 bases. From germline, CDR1 is KGHDR and CDR2 SFDVKD. V lost 4 bases and J lost 4; bases outside the gene matches: 11. The CDR3 is 17 amino acids.

The chain employs TRBV6-1 and TRBJ1-1; D gene ambiguous. Germline V gene data show CDR1 as MNHNS and CDR2 as SASEGT. The V end was cut by 1 base, the J end by 1 base, with 7 bases between. This CDR3 has 14 amino acids. CDR3 DNA sequence: TGTGCCAGCAGTGAAGTGGCAGGGAACACTGAAGCTTTCTTT. Translating gives CASSEVAGNTEAFF.

About this clone: Other DNA sequences within the sample encode an identical CDR3. The chain uses TRBV20-1 and TRBJ2-1; D is undetermined. Trimming shortened V by 5 bases and J by 1 base, and 3 bases separated the two germline ends. The CDR3 totals 11 residues. Per the germline V gene, CDR1 is DFQATT and CDR2 is SNEGSKA (reference sequence). CDR3 in DNA: TGCAGTGCTCGTTCCTACAATGAGCAGTTCTTC. As protein: CSARSYNEQFF.

This sequence joins TRBV28 and TRBJ2-7; D tentatively reads TRBD1 or TRBD2 (6 bases each). Trimming took off 7 bases at V and 0 bases at J, with 16 bases between the two ends. The CDR3 has 15 residues. CDR1 and CDR2 from the germline V gene are MDHEN and SYDVKM. CDR3 coding DNA: TGTGCCAGCACCCTGGGGGGCCTAAGCTCCTACGAGCAGTACTTC. It codes for CASTLGGLSSYEQYF.

V gene TRBV12-3 or TRBV12-4 combines with J gene TRBJ2-5; D uncertain. Trimming stripped 3 bases from V and 5 bases from J, with 10 bases between. The CDR3 runs 13 residues. CDR3 amino acids: CASSFSGVETQYF. CDR3 nucleotides: TGTGCCAGCAGTTTCAGTGGCGTCGAGACCCAGTACTTC.

The chain recombines TRBV3-1 (or the pseudogene TRBV3-2) with TRBJ2-1, with no clear D. CDR1 LGHDT and CDR2 YNNKEL come from the germline V gene (reference sequence). Deletions cut 1 base from V and 7 bases from J, with 11 bases between. There are 14 residues in the CDR3. CDR3 loop: CASSQVGPGNEQFF. Written as DNA, the CDR3 is TGTGCCAGCAGCCAAGTCGGACCTGGGAATGAGCAGTTCTTC.

This clone was seen just once. The chain joins TRBV7-9 to TRBJ1-3, with D unclear. Germline lookup yields CDR1 SEHNR and CDR2 FQNEAQ (reference sequence). CDR3 length equals 13 residues. The ends were cut back, 8 bases at V and 0 bases at J, with 8 bases in the middle. CDR3 in amino acids: CASGRFSGNTIYF. CDR3 sequence (DNA): TGTGCCAGCGGACGGTTCTCTGGAAACACCATATATTTT. The entire variable domain, with the rest obtained from reference TRBV7-9 and TRBJ1-3, is as follows: DTGVSQNPRHKITKRGQNVTFRCDPISEHNRLYWYRQTLGQGPEFLTYFQNEAQLEKSRLLSDRFSAERPKGSFSTLEIQRTEQGDSAMYLCASGRFSGNTIYFGEGSWLTVV.

This clone has just one count. The rearrangement links TRBV5-4 to TRBJ2-3; D is possibly TRBD1 (6 bases). Between the trimmed V and J ends, which lost 1 base and 7 bases, there was a span of 10 bases. The CDR3 runs 13 residues. Looked up from germline, CDR1 is SGHNT and CDR2 is YYREEE (reference sequence). The CDR3 region is CASSLTGSNTQYF. CDR3 DNA sequence: TGTGCCAGCAGCTTGACAGGGTCAAATACGCAGTATTTT.

This clone was seen once. V usage is TRBV20-1 and J usage is TRBJ2-5; a possible D gene is TRBD1 (6 bases). The germline CDR1 and CDR2 sequences are DFQATT and SNEGSKA (reference sequence). The CDR3 has 12 residues. V was trimmed by 3 bases and J by 9 bases, leaving 14 bases between them. The CDR3: CSASYGPGAQYF. The CDR3 DNA reads TGCAGTGCTAGTTACGGCCCAGGGGCCCAGTACTTC.

The table lists this clone with a count of one. V gene TRBV11-3 combines with J gene TRBJ2-1; perhaps TRBD2 as D (5 bases). CDR3 length equals 14 residues. V lost 1 base and J 5 bases, leaving 9 bases between the germline ends. The germline V gene encodes CDR1 SGHNT and CDR2 YENEEA. CDR3 bases: TGTGCCAGCAGCTTAGGGTCCGGGAACAATGAGCAGTTCTTC. Translating it yields CASSLGSGNNEQFF.

The genes are TRBV20-1 and TRBJ2-5; 7 bases align to TRBD2. J lost 3 bases, V lost 3 bases, and 10 bases had no gene match. The CDR3 spans 15 residues. Germline V CDR1 and CDR2: DFQATT, SNEGSKA (reference sequence). Written as DNA, the CDR3 is TGCAGTGCTAGTATGGCTAGCGGAGTGGAAGAGACCCAGTACTTC. As protein: CSASMASGVEETQYF.

The chain joins TRBV2 to TRBJ1-1; no reliable D call. Germline V CDR1 and CDR2: SNHLY, FYNNEI. This CDR3 has 13 amino acids. Trimming shortened V by 0 bases and J by 4 bases, and 6 bases separated the two germline ends. The CDR3: CASSEAGPTEAFF. For the CDR3, the DNA is TGTGCCAGCAGTGAAGCGGGCCCCACTGAAGCTTTCTTT. Full variable domain (rest looked up from reference TRBV2 and TRBJ1-1): EPEVTQTPSHQVTQMGQEVILRCVPISNHLYFYWYRQILGQKVEFLVSFYNNEISEKSEIFDDQFSVERPDGSNFTLKIRSTKLEDSAMYFCASSEAGPTEAFFGQGTRLTVV.

This chain connects TRBV7-9 to TRBJ1-4, with D unresolved. The CDR3 length is 14 residues. Looked up from germline, CDR1 is SEHNR and CDR2 is FQNEAQ (reference sequence). Trimming stripped 0 bases from V and 8 bases from J, with 10 bases between. The CDR3 nucleotides read TGTGCCAGCAGCTTAGCGGCTCGAGGAGAAAAACTGTTTTTT. Its protein is CASSLAARGEKLFF.

The rearrangement links TRBV7-9 to TRBJ2-5, with D hard to call. Trimming removed 1 base from V and 1 base from J, with 7 bases in between. This CDR3 spans 14 amino acids. From germline, CDR1 is SEHNR and CDR2 FQNEAQ (reference sequence). The CDR3 DNA sequence: TGTGCCAGCAGCTTAGGAGGCAGCCAAGAGACCCAGTACTTC. Amino acids: CASSLGGSQETQYF.

The rearrangement joins TRBV11-3 to TRBJ2-7; 9 positions agree with TRBD2. The germline V gene has CDR1 SGHNT and CDR2 YENEEA. Trimming took 5 bases from V and 2 from J; bases not matched to a gene: 4. The CDR3 sequence is 14 residues long. The CDR3 reads CASSGSGGTYEQYF. The DNA of the CDR3 is TGTGCCAGCAGCGGTAGCGGGGGTACCTACGAGCAGTACTTC. Variable domain in full (rest from reference TRBV11-3 and TRBJ2-7): EAGVVQSPRYKIIEKKQPVAFWCNPISGHNTLYWYLQNLGQGPELLIRYENEEAVDDSQLPKDRFSAERLKGVDSTLKIQPAELGDSAVYLCASSGSGGTYEQYFGPGTRLTVT.